Described below is a single T cell receptor (beta chain) sequence and its context. Its specificity is not known. TCRdb redid the calling of the reads with MiXCR, one entry per CDR3 protein. The sample shows some 900,000 distinct CDR3 sequences, 30% to 35% of them seen only once. V was trimmed by 6 bases and J by 5 bases, leaving 14 bases between them. The germline CDR1 and CDR2 sequences are MNHEY and SVGEGT. CDR3 size: 14 residues. This sample was included in a study of T cell repertoires in cytomegalovirus infection. Study summary: Shared public TCR beta signatures pointed to both CMV infection and a matching HLA type.

The origin of this receptor is a human donor in good health (CMV status not recorded). Some clones in this sample may be carry-over from other donors' samples. The sequenced sample was cultured CD8+ T cells from PBMCs, obtained from culture after CMV antigen stimulation. J is TRBJ1-5 and V is TRBV6-2 or TRBV6-3; weak D call: TRBD1 (6 bases). The CDR3 DNA reads TGTGCCAGCAGGAATACAGGGTACGATCAGCCCCAGCATTTT. Translating gives CASRNTGYDQPQHF.